This entry describes one T cell receptor (beta chain). As handled by the study authors: Amplifying reference gene primers gave estimates of nucleated cell counts. Sequencing was performed with immunoSEQ multiplex PCR; in TCRdb, only in-frame clones are kept and a portion is missing. Clone size and V and J calls were adopted from that table, with D and trimming inferred from the DNA. The table shows 35,000 to 40,000 clones, with 85% occurring only once. The sample comes from a study of blood T cell repertoires in COVID-19. Study overall: Some COVID-19 samples were acute and others convalescent; all came from the United States, Italy and Spain. From T cells, B-cell-depleted T cells, or PBMCs came the material, which was cDNA or gDNA.

Sequenced sample: peripheral blood. The clonotype was recovered from a man aged 50 or older with active COVID-19.

DNA for the CDR3: TGTGCCAGTAGTATAGCCAACTACGAGCAGTACTTC. It yields the protein CASSIANYEQYF. The chain is built from TRBV19 and TRBJ2-7; no definite D call. The CDR3 consists of 12 residues. Trimming shortened V by 1 base and J by 3 bases, and 4 bases separated the two germline ends. Germline CDR1 is LNHDA and CDR2 is SQIVND (reference sequence).